The next 15 T cell receptor beta chains were all read from a single sample in a study of blood T cells in healthy people across ages. Combining a sample-barcoded 5' primer with a J-beta primer mix, a second PCR ran for roughly 6 to 11 cycles. TCRdb passed the 5' RACE reads through MiXCR, listing each CDR3 protein once. The sample includes some 850,000 distinct CDR3 sequences, 20% to 30% of them seen just once. These same records also appear under a second study, on T cells of mothers and their children.

The sequencing sample was made of blood. The receptors derive from a boy younger than 18 in good health.

This clonotype was observed a few times. The V and J genes are TRBV3-1 and TRBJ2-4; D is ambiguous. This CDR3 has 17 amino acids. V lost 4 bases to trimming and J lost 3 bases, with 19 bases between them. The germline V gene encodes CDR1 LGHDT and CDR2 YNNKEL (reference sequence). The CDR3 nucleotides are TGTGCCAGCAGCCGGCCCACGACGATGGGCAGCAAAAACATTCAGTACTTC. This sequence encodes CASSRPTTMGSKNIQYF.

V gene TRBV6-6 combines with J gene TRBJ1-2; 11 positions agree with TRBD1. Trimming at V came to 2 bases and at J to 8 bases, leaving 7 bases not matched to a gene. Germline V gives CDR1 MNHNY, CDR2 SVGAGI (reference sequence). CDR3 length: 15 residues. The CDR3 DNA is TGTGCCAGCAGTTACACCCCGGGGACAGGGGGGGGCTACACCTTC. Translating gives CASSYTPGTGGGYTF.

This clonotype appeared a few times. V and J are TRBV10-3 and TRBJ2-1; D might be TRBD1 (6 bases). The DNA end is more similar to TRBJ2-7, so the J call may be wrong. There are 12 residues in the CDR3. Germline lookup yields CDR1 ENHRY and CDR2 SYGVKD. The CDR3 DNA reads as TGTGCCTATCAGGGGTCGGCCTACGAGCAGTACTTC. Translation gives CAYQGSAYEQYF.

This clonotype was seen a few times. The CDR3 nucleotides are TGTGCCAGCAGGGCGGGGGGGTATACAGATACGCAGTATTTT. Translating gives CASRAGGYTDTQYF. This chain joins TRBV12-3 or TRBV12-4 and TRBJ2-3; 9 nucleotides line up with TRBD2. After removal of 6 bases from V and 3 bases from J, the junction contained 4 bases not matched to a gene. The CDR3 is 14 amino acids.

This clonotype came up a few times. The genes are TRBV12-3 or TRBV12-4 and TRBJ1-5, with 9 bases aligning to TRBD1. This CDR3 is built from 14 residues. The junction had 7 bases not matched to a gene; V was cut back by 6 bases and J by 7 bases. CDR3 region: CASRYGQGKQPQHF. DNA for the CDR3: TGTGCCAGCAGATACGGACAGGGGAAACAGCCCCAGCATTTT.

The chain links TRBV19 to TRBJ2-5, with TRBD1 matching 8 bases. The end of the DNA fits TRBJ2-7 better, so the J call may be wrong. Germline loops: CDR1 LNHDA, CDR2 SQIVND (reference sequence). The CDR3 sequence is 13 residues long. CDR3 protein: CASSITGGYEQYF. Here the CDR3 DNA reads TGTGCCAGTAGTATAACAGGGGGGTACGAGCAGTACTTC.

J is TRBJ2-5 and V is TRBV29-1; D may correspond to TRBD1 or TRBD2 (5 bases each). The J call is uncertain, as TRBJ2-7 better fits the DNA end. CDR3 size: 14 residues. In germline, CDR1 is SQVTM, CDR2 ANQGSEA. The CDR3 spells CSALPGLSSYEQYF. The CDR3 DNA reads as TGCAGCGCGCTCCCGGGGCTTAGCTCCTACGAGCAGTACTTC.

This chain joins TRBV6-1 and TRBJ2-2; a weak D match, TRBD1 (6 bases). Trimming took 5 bases from V and 2 from J, leaving 12 bases between them. This CDR3 contains 15 residues. Germline V CDR1 and CDR2: MNHNS, SASEGT. CDR3 DNA sequence: TGTGCCAGCAGTCGCCGGGACACCAACACCGGGGAGCTGTTTTTT. Protein product: CASSRRDTNTGELFF.

This clonotype was observed at least ten times. The chain joins TRBV6-6 to TRBJ2-2, with D tentatively TRBD1 or TRBD2 (6 bases each). Trimming stripped 2 bases from V and 3 bases from J, with 13 bases between. The CDR3 consists of 16 residues. The V gene's germline CDR1 is MNHNY and CDR2 SVGAGI (reference sequence). The CDR3 DNA sequence: TGTGCCAGCAGTTACACCGGACAGCGGGACACCGGGGAGCTGTTTTTT. Amino acids: CASSYTGQRDTGELFF.

This clonotype was detected a few times. Germline and junction disagree at one end, which may indicate a read error. The V call is TRBV27, the J call TRBJ2-3; D possibly uses TRBD1 or TRBD2 (5 bases each). Germline loops: CDR1 MNHEY, CDR2 SMNVEV (reference sequence). The CDR3 runs to 15 residues. CDR3 sequence reads: CASSLTARGTDTQCF. CDR3 sequence (DNA): TGTGCCAGCAGTTTGACCGCGAGGGGCACAGATACGCAGTGTTTT.

The J gene is TRBJ2-5, the V gene TRBV20-1; 8 bases align to TRBD2. This CDR3 has 15 amino acids. Germline trimming cut 0 bases from V and 5 bases from J; bases unmatched to any gene: 8. Germline V gene sequence: CDR1 DFQATT, CDR2 SNEGSKA (reference sequence). The CDR3 here is CSAREPGGAEETQYF. The CDR3 coding sequence is TGCAGTGCTAGAGAGCCCGGGGGGGCCGAGGAGACCCAGTACTTC.

Points on this clonotype: At one end the junction does not follow the germline gene, possibly because of a read error. The chain recombines TRBV10-3 with TRBJ2-5, with 11 bases matching TRBD1. The tail of the sequence fits TRBJ2-1 better, so the J call may be wrong. The germline V gene encodes CDR1 ENHRY and CDR2 SYGVKD. The CDR3 extends over 13 amino acids. CDR3 sequence (DNA): TGTGTCATCCACGGACAGGGGGCGGATGAGCAGTTCTTC. Translation gives CVIHGQGADEQFF.

This clonotype was found a few times. V usage is TRBV20-1 and J usage is TRBJ2-2, with 12 nucleotides matching TRBD2. The CDR3 totals 17 residues. V shed 1 base, J shed 5 bases, and the junction held 8 bases outside the gene matches. Looked up from germline, CDR1 is DFQATT and CDR2 is SNEGSKA (reference sequence). This CDR3 is CSARAASGGARTGELFF. CDR3 nucleotides: TGCAGTGCTAGAGCGGCTAGCGGGGGGGCAAGGACCGGGGAGCTGTTTTTT.

The rearrangement joins TRBV6-5 to TRBJ2-5; 12 nucleotides agree with TRBD2. Germline values: CDR1 MNHEY, CDR2 SVGAGI. V was pared by 0 bases and J by 5 bases, with 7 bases of the junction left unmatched. This CDR3 spans 17 amino acids. This chain's CDR3 is CASSYSRLAGGHETQYF. The DNA of the CDR3 is TGTGCCAGCAGTTACTCCCGCCTAGCGGGGGGGCATGAGACCCAGTACTTC.

This clonotype showed up many times. The genes are TRBV28 and TRBJ1-2; TRBD1 might be the D (5 bases). The CDR3 is 15 residues long. Looked up from germline, CDR1 is MDHEN and CDR2 is SYDVKM. Trimming took 5 bases from V and 6 from J, leaving 19 bases between them. CDR3 in amino acids: CASSPLGPGGHGYTF. CDR3 DNA: TGTGCCAGCAGTCCCTTGGGCCCGGGGGGACATGGCTACACCTTC.